The next 32 T cell receptor beta chains were all read from a single sample in a study of blood T cell repertoires in COVID-19. TCRdb keeps only in-frame clones here, not all; method: immunoSEQ multiplex PCR. The sample has approximately 190,000 clones; roughly 82% are singletons. Material for sequencing was peripheral blood. All receptors derive from a woman aged 55-70 years with COVID-19, enrolled during active disease.

The chain combines TRBV7-2 with TRBJ2-3, with 7 bases that match TRBD2. V gave up 10 bases and J gave up 4 bases; unmatched junction bases: 8. Germline V lookup: CDR1 SGHTA, CDR2 FQGNSA. The CDR3 covers 13 residues. The CDR3 sequence: CATGEAGADTQYF. DNA for the CDR3: TGTGCCACTGGGGAGGCGGGAGCAGATACGCAGTATTTT.

The V call is TRBV5-1, the J call TRBJ1-2; TRBD1 matches 8 bases. The J segment lost 4 bases and the V segment lost 7 bases, leaving 6 bases of the junction unmatched. The CDR3 runs 13 residues. Germline values: CDR1 SGHRS, CDR2 YFSETQ. Written as DNA, the CDR3 is TGCGCCAGCGGAGGACAGGGTAGCTATGGCTACACCTTC. This codes for CASGGQGSYGYTF.

The chain couples TRBV9 to TRBJ2-7, with D possibly TRBD1 on 6 matching bases. Looked up from germline, CDR1 is SGDLS and CDR2 is YYNGEE. The length of the CDR3 is 14 residues. V lost 0 bases, J lost 2 bases, and 9 bases lay in between. The CDR3 DNA is TGTGCCAGCAGCGTAGGGCAGGGGCCCTACGAGCAGTACTTC. Its translation is CASSVGQGPYEQYF.

This clone was seen more than once but under ten times. The chain couples TRBV5-1 to TRBJ2-5; TRBD2 agrees at 10 bases. V was pared by 4 bases and J by 5 bases, with 11 bases of the junction left unmatched. Germline values: CDR1 SGHRS, CDR2 YFSETQ. This CDR3 spans 16 amino acids. The CDR3 coding sequence is TGCGCCAGCAGCAGCTCTGGCAGCGGGGGGGCGGAGACCCAGTACTTC. Amino acids: CASSSSGSGGAETQYF.

The V gene is TRBV15, the J gene TRBJ2-5; the match to TRBD2 covers 7 bases. Germline V gene sequence: CDR1 LNHNV, CDR2 YYDKDF (reference sequence). CDR3 size: 14 residues. The J segment lost 1 base and the V segment lost 8 bases, leaving 7 bases of the junction unmatched. This chain's CDR3 is CATSGGRGQETQYF. The CDR3 DNA reads TGTGCCACCTCGGGGGGTCGGGGCCAAGAGACCCAGTACTTC.

This chain uses TRBV6-5 with TRBJ1-1, with TRBD1 as a possible D gene (5 bases). This CDR3 has 12 amino acids. Looked up from germline, CDR1 is MNHEY and CDR2 is SVGAGI. With 6 bases removed from V and 1 base from J, the gap between germline ends came to 6 bases. The CDR3 coding sequence is TGTGCCAGCAGCCAGGGGAACACTGAAGCTTTCTTT. This codes for CASSQGNTEAFF.

The V and J genes are TRBV5-8 and TRBJ2-7, with 10 bases fitting TRBD2. Losses at the gene ends were 2 bases for V and 2 bases for J; bases not matched to a gene: 7. CDR3 length equals 16 residues. Germline CDR1 SGHTS, CDR2 YDEGEE. In DNA, the CDR3 is TGTGCCAGCAGCTTTGGACTAGCGGAGGTGGCCTACGAGCAGTACTTC. The encoded protein is CASSFGLAEVAYEQYF.

This clone occurred once. The chain recombines TRBV6-5 with TRBJ1-3; D is uncertain. The V end lost 0 bases, the J end lost 4 bases, and 10 bases lay between the germline ends. CDR3 length: 15 residues. Germline V gives CDR1 MNHEY, CDR2 SVGAGI. The CDR3: CASSYSVSVGNTIYF. Here the CDR3 DNA reads TGTGCCAGCAGTTACTCGGTTAGCGTCGGAAACACCATATATTTT.

The chain has TRBV28 and TRBJ2-2; 9 bases fit TRBD1. The germline V gene encodes CDR1 MDHEN and CDR2 SYDVKM. V lost 6 bases and J lost 1; bases outside the gene matches: 6. The CDR3 has 16 residues. CDR3 sequence (DNA): TGTGCCAGCAGACCACAGGGGGCAGGGAACACCGGGGAGCTGTTTTTT. Its protein is CASRPQGAGNTGELFF.

The genes are TRBV14 and TRBJ2-5; 8 nucleotides match TRBD2. From germline, CDR1 is SGHDN and CDR2 FVKESK. This CDR3 has 17 residues. J lost 2 bases, V lost 2 bases, and 10 bases had no gene match. This CDR3 reads CASSQRKAGGDQETQYF. For the CDR3, the DNA is TGTGCCAGCAGCCAACGTAAGGCGGGGGGCGATCAAGAGACCCAGTACTTC.

The rearrangement links TRBV7-6 to TRBJ2-2, with 11 bases fitting TRBD2. The CDR3 runs 17 residues. Germline V gene sequence: CDR1 SGHVS, CDR2 FNYEAQ. V was pared by 6 bases and J by 0 bases, with 6 bases of the junction left unmatched. CDR3 protein: CASSQGLAASNTGELFF. DNA of the CDR3: TGTGCCAGCAGTCAGGGACTAGCGGCGTCGAACACCGGGGAGCTGTTTTTT.

This chain links TRBV27 with TRBJ2-5; TRBD2 aligns across 10 bases. V trimming: 6 bases; J trimming: 5 bases; junction bases outside the gene matches: 12. The germline gives CDR1 MNHEY, CDR2 SMNVEV (reference sequence). This CDR3 spans 16 amino acids. The chain's CDR3 is CASSPRTSGQGETQYF. CDR3 bases: TGTGCCAGCAGCCCCCGGACTAGCGGCCAGGGCGAGACCCAGTACTTC.

The gene calls are TRBV9 and TRBJ1-2; 8 bases line up with TRBD1. The CDR3 has 15 residues. Losses at the gene ends were 3 bases for V and 4 bases for J; bases not matched to a gene: 8. Germline V gene sequence: CDR1 SGDLS, CDR2 YYNGEE. CDR3 in DNA: TGTGCCAGCAGCGAGCGACAGGGGCAGGGCTATGGCTACACCTTC. Translation gives CASSERQGQGYGYTF.

This sequence joins TRBV25-1 and TRBJ2-5; no clear D. V was clipped by 3 bases and J by 3 bases, with 11 bases between them. CDR3 length equals 14 residues. From germline, CDR1 is MGHDK and CDR2 SYGVNS. CDR3 loop: CASSDGRPKETQYF. The CDR3 DNA follows: TGTGCCAGCAGTGATGGCAGGCCAAAAGAGACCCAGTACTTC.

This clone appeared a few times. The chain carries TRBV28 and TRBJ2-7; 11 bases are shared with TRBD2. The CDR3 has 14 amino acids. Trimming cost V 7 bases and J 6 bases; bases outside gene matches: 8. CDR1 MDHEN and CDR2 SYDVKM come from the germline V gene. In DNA form, the CDR3 reads TGTGCCAGCAACCGACTAGCGGGGAATGGCGAGCAGTACGTC. Its translation is CASNRLAGNGEQYV.

This chain joins TRBV9 and TRBJ2-1; 7 bases align to TRBD2. V lost 3 bases and J lost 1; bases outside the gene matches: 7. CDR3 length: 16 amino acids. Germline-derived CDR1 and CDR2 are SGDLS and YYNGEE. CDR3 in DNA: TGTGCCAGCAGCGGGGGAGGGCGAGGATCCTACAATGAGCAGTTCTTC. Its translation is CASSGGGRGSYNEQFF.

This chain connects TRBV5-1 to TRBJ2-7; D might be TRBD1 (5 bases). With 9 bases removed from V and 3 bases from J, the gap between germline ends came to 16 bases. This CDR3 has 13 amino acids. Germline V lookup: CDR1 SGHRS, CDR2 YFSETQ. The CDR3 is CATSHKGDYEQYV. The CDR3 DNA reads as TGCGCCACCTCCCACAAAGGGGACTACGAGCAGTACGTC.

The gene calls are TRBV3-1 (or the pseudogene TRBV3-2) and TRBJ1-2; TRBD1 matches at 8 bases. Germline CDR1 LGHDT, CDR2 YNNKEL (reference sequence). The CDR3 totals 13 residues. The V gene end was trimmed by 1 base and the J gene end by 8 bases; junction bases not matched to a gene: 3. The DNA of the CDR3 is TGTGCCAGCAGCCAAGGGACAGGGATCGGCTACACCTTC. Amino acid sequence: CASSQGTGIGYTF.

The chain is built from TRBV5-4 and TRBJ2-7, with 12 bases identical to TRBD1. There are 13 residues in the CDR3. The V gene end was trimmed by 3 bases and the J gene end by 5 bases; junction bases not matched to a gene: 0. The germline V gene has CDR1 SGHNT and CDR2 YYREEE (reference sequence). The CDR3 coding sequence is TGTGCCAGCAGCTGGGACAGGGGGCACGAGCAGTACGTC. This codes for CASSWDRGHEQYV.

The genes are TRBV4-2 and TRBJ2-3; the D gene is possibly TRBD1 (6 bases). This CDR3 region has 15 residues. The germline gives CDR1 LGHNA, CDR2 YNFKEQ. The V and J ends lost 5 bases and 0 bases respectively, with 12 bases between them. CDR3 DNA sequence: TGTGCCAGCAGCACAGGGACGGCTAGCACAGATACGCAGTATTTT. This codes for CASSTGTASTDTQYF.

The V gene is TRBV10-3, the J gene TRBJ2-5; 8 positions match TRBD2. Germline-derived CDR1 and CDR2 are ENHRY and SYGVKD. This CDR3 is 12 amino acids long. The V and J ends lost 10 bases and 3 bases, in that order; junction bases with no gene match: 4. CDR3 bases: TGTGCCACCGGGAGGGGGGAAGAGACCCAGTACTTC. It specifies CATGRGEETQYF.

This clone was seen more than once but under ten times. V is TRBV7-9 and J is TRBJ2-1, with D possibly TRBD1 on 6 matching bases. V was shortened by 5 bases and J by 5 bases, with 16 bases between the two germline ends. The germline V gene has CDR1 SEHNR and CDR2 FQNEAQ (reference sequence). CDR3 length: 15 residues. The CDR3, as DNA: TGTGCCAGCAGCGACGGACAGATAAAGCACAATGAGCAGTTCTTC. This gives the protein CASSDGQIKHNEQFF.

V usage is TRBV2 and J usage is TRBJ1-1; D gene uncertain. The ends were cut back, 0 bases at V and 8 bases at J, with 13 bases in the middle. The germline V gene encodes CDR1 SNHLY and CDR2 FYNNEI. This CDR3 is built from 14 residues. The chain's CDR3 is CASSEALRGSEAFF. CDR3 DNA: TGTGCCAGCAGTGAAGCGCTCCGAGGGAGCGAAGCTTTCTTT.

Comments on this clone: Other DNA sequences in this sample translate to the same CDR3. The J gene is TRBJ1-6, the V gene TRBV5-8; 9 bases match TRBD1. The V gene end was trimmed by 0 bases and the J gene end by 9 bases; junction bases not matched to a gene: 4. This CDR3 spans 15 amino acids. CDR1 SGHTS and CDR2 YDEGEE come from the germline V gene. CDR3 region: CASSLGGQGSSPLHF. CDR3 DNA sequence: TGTGCCAGCAGCTTGGGGGGACAGGGTAGTTCACCCCTCCACTTT.

The chain combines TRBV10-3 with TRBJ2-7, with D possibly matching TRBD1 (6 bases). V was cut by 4 bases and J by 6 bases, with 22 bases left in between. There are 16 residues in the CDR3. The germline gives CDR1 ENHRY, CDR2 SYGVKD. The CDR3 nucleotides are TGTGCCATCAGTGCTCAAGGACCGGGACAATCATTCGAGCAGTACTTC. As protein: CAISAQGPGQSFEQYF.

V and J are TRBV18 and TRBJ1-1, with TRBD1 as a possible D gene (6 bases). V lost 1 base and J lost 5, with 14 bases in between. The CDR3 length is 15 residues. Germline V gives CDR1 KGHSH, CDR2 LQKENI. CDR3 nucleotide sequence: TGTGCCAGCTCACCACGCCGAGACAGGAGGACTGAAGCTTTCTTT. Protein product: CASSPRRDRRTEAFF.

The gene calls are TRBV2 and TRBJ2-7; the D gene is possibly TRBD2 (6 bases). This CDR3 is 12 amino acids long. CDR1 SNHLY and CDR2 FYNNEI come from the germline V gene. V was cut by 8 bases and J by 1 base, with 9 bases left in between. CDR3 sequence (DNA): TGTGCCAGCGTGGACTATTCCTACGAGCAGTACTTC. Residues: CASVDYSYEQYF.

J is TRBJ2-1 and V is TRBV7-2, with no clear D. The CDR3 extends over 13 amino acids. Trimming pared 5 bases from V and 8 bases from J, leaving 13 bases between. Germline-derived CDR1 and CDR2 are SGHTA and FQGNSA. CDR3 sequence: CASSTPRGDEQFF. CDR3 in DNA: TGTGCCAGCAGCACGCCGCGTGGAGATGAGCAGTTCTTC. Supplemented by reference TRBV7-2 and TRBJ2-1, the full variable domain reads GAGVSQSPSNKVTEKGKDVELRCDPISGHTALYWYRQSLGQGLEFLIYFQGNSAPDKSGLPSDRFSAERTGGSVSTLTIQRTQQEDSAVYLCASSTPRGDEQFFGPGTRLTVL.

This chain joins TRBV7-3 and TRBJ2-3; D gene ambiguous. Per the germline V gene, CDR1 is SGHTA and CDR2 is FQGTGA. V lost 5 bases and J lost 0, with 3 bases in between. The CDR3 sequence is 12 residues long. Written as DNA, the CDR3 is TGTGCCAGCAGCCAAAGCACAGATACGCAGTATTTT. Amino acids: CASSQSTDTQYF.

This sequence joins TRBV3-1 (or the pseudogene TRBV3-2) and TRBJ2-3; D is unresolved. The germline CDR1 and CDR2 sequences are LGHDT and YNNKEL (reference sequence). CDR3 length: 16 residues. Trimming pared 7 bases from V and 2 bases from J, leaving 19 bases between. The CDR3 region is CASTFLPRSFTDTQYF. The CDR3 nucleotides read TGTGCCAGCACCTTTCTCCCCAGAAGTTTCACAGATACGCAGTATTTT.

J is TRBJ2-7 and V is TRBV7-2, with 7 positions matching TRBD1. The CDR3 contains 15 residues. The V gene end was trimmed by 1 base and the J gene end by 7 bases; junction bases not matched to a gene: 10. Germline-derived CDR1 and CDR2 are SGHTA and FQGNSA. CDR3 region: CASSLVSTGLGEQYF. The CDR3 DNA reads as TGTGCCAGCAGCTTAGTGTCGACAGGGCTGGGGGAGCAGTACTTC.

The chain has TRBV6-5 and TRBJ1-6; 9 bases line up with TRBD1. V gave up 1 base and J gave up 7 bases; unmatched junction bases: 2. Germline CDR1 MNHEY, CDR2 SVGAGI. The CDR3 runs to 15 residues. The CDR3, as DNA: TGTGCCAGCAGTTACTTGGGGACAGGGAATTCACCCCTCCACTTT. Its protein is CASSYLGTGNSPLHF.